Listed below are T cell receptor beta chains from one sample, sequenced in a study of T cells in localized non-small cell lung cancer. TCRdb's copy holds only in-frame clones and misses some; the assay was immunoSEQ multiplex PCR. The table lists roughly 3,000 clones, 25% to 30% of them singletons, with about a sixth in the top ten. The material was normal lung tissue next to the tumor, obtained before any cancer treatment. All receptors come from a woman aged 40-69 years with stage II squamous cell lung carcinoma. Both conserved end residues are part of each CDR3. D genes are given only for firm matches. The listing skips clone size in some rows; elsewhere it reads once, few, many or a size class.

d_gene: .; v_gene: TRBV18; abundance: .; j_gene: TRBJ1-2; CDR3aa: CASSPDRDTRGYTF; CDR3nt: TGTGCCAGCTCACCCGACCGGGATACCCGGGGCTACACCTTC
d_gene: TRBD2; v_gene: TRBV19; abundance: few; j_gene: TRBJ2-1; CDR3aa: CASSSTASGIGNEQFF; CDR3nt: TGTGCCAGTAGCAGTACGGCCAGCGGGATCGGCAATGAGCAGTTCTTC
d_gene: .; v_gene: TRBV19; abundance: .; j_gene: TRBJ2-7; CDR3aa: CASSIPGAASEEQYF; CDR3nt: TGTGCCAGTAGTATACCAGGGGCCGCTTCGGAGGAGCAGTACTTC
d_gene: .; v_gene: TRBV5-1; abundance: .; j_gene: TRBJ1-1; CDR3aa: CASSLTGSRGYTEAFF; CDR3nt: TGCGCCAGCAGCTTGACCGGGTCTAGGGGTTATACTGAAGCTTTCTTT
d_gene: TRBD2; v_gene: TRBV5-1; abundance: .; j_gene: TRBJ2-3; CDR3aa: CASSVGLAGSMGTDTQYF; CDR3nt: TGCGCCAGCAGCGTAGGACTAGCGGGATCTATGGGGACAGATACGCAGTATTTT
d_gene: .; v_gene: TRBV6-8; abundance: .; j_gene: TRBJ1-1; CDR3aa: CASSFQSGNTEAFF; CDR3nt: TGTGCCAGCAGTTTCCAGTCTGGGAACACTGAAGCTTTCTTT
d_gene: .; v_gene: TRBV11-3; abundance: .; j_gene: TRBJ2-4; CDR3aa: CASSLDRGRGNIQYF; CDR3nt: TGTGCCAGCAGCTTAGATCGGGGCAGGGGCAACATTCAGTACTTC
d_gene: .; v_gene: TRBV9; abundance: .; j_gene: TRBJ1-6; CDR3aa: CASSETPGVVIHSSYNSPLHF; CDR3nt: TGTGCCAGCAGTGAAACCCCGGGTGTGGTAATTCATAGCTCCTATAATTCACCCCTCCACTTT
d_gene: .; v_gene: TRBV11-3; abundance: medium-sized; j_gene: TRBJ1-1; CDR3aa: CASSLWRGENTEAFF; CDR3nt: TGTGCCAGCAGCTTGTGGAGGGGCGAGAACACTGAAGCTTTCTTT
d_gene: .; v_gene: TRBV28; abundance: few; j_gene: TRBJ1-2; CDR3aa: CASTARGIWTYGYTF; CDR3nt: TGTGCCAGCACCGCAAGGGGAATATGGACCTATGGCTACACCTTC
d_gene: .; v_gene: TRBV19; abundance: .; j_gene: TRBJ2-7; CDR3aa: CASSTTGLLSGEQYF; CDR3nt: TGTGCCAGTAGTACCACGGGACTCCTGAGTGGGGAGCAGTACTTC
d_gene: .; v_gene: TRBV29-1; abundance: .; j_gene: TRBJ1-2; CDR3aa: CSVGVLGRGGYTF; CDR3nt: TGCAGCGTTGGTGTGCTGGGGAGGGGTGGCTACACCTTC
d_gene: .; v_gene: TRBV6-8; abundance: .; j_gene: TRBJ2-6; CDR3aa: CAIKAAGPGANVLTF; CDR3nt: TGTGCCATCAAAGCGGCAGGGCCCGGGGCCAACGTCCTGACTTTC
d_gene: TRBD2; v_gene: TRBV28; abundance: .; j_gene: TRBJ2-3; CDR3aa: CASSPSGANTDTQYF; CDR3nt: TGTGCCAGCAGCCCTAGCGGGGCCAACACAGATACGCAGTATTTT
d_gene: .; v_gene: TRBV6-8; abundance: medium-sized; j_gene: TRBJ1-1; CDR3aa: CAVRVGATEAFF; CDR3nt: TGTGCCGTCCGGGTGGGCGCGACTGAAGCTTTCTTT
d_gene: .; v_gene: TRBV28; abundance: few; j_gene: TRBJ1-1; CDR3aa: CASSLGQGRVGTEAFF; CDR3nt: TGTGCCAGCAGTTTAGGTCAGGGAAGGGTGGGCACTGAAGCTTTCTTT
d_gene: TRBD1; v_gene: TRBV11-3; abundance: medium-sized; j_gene: TRBJ2-1; CDR3aa: CASSWERGTGQRMGRQFF; CDR3nt: TGTGCCAGCAGCTGGGAGCGTGGGACAGGACAACGGATGGGACGGCAGTTCTTC
d_gene: TRBD1; v_gene: TRBV6-8; abundance: .; j_gene: TRBJ1-2; CDR3aa: CASIPGQGSQVYGYTF; CDR3nt: TGTGCCAGCATTCCGGGACAGGGTTCTCAGGTCTATGGCTACACCTTC
d_gene: TRBD1; v_gene: TRBV2; abundance: few; j_gene: TRBJ2-2; CDR3aa: CASSVEGQGGNTGELFF; CDR3nt: TGTGCCAGCAGTGTAGAGGGACAGGGGGGGAACACCGGGGAGCTGTTTTTT
d_gene: TRBD2; v_gene: TRBV7-4; abundance: few; j_gene: TRBJ2-1; CDR3aa: CASSMLAGGEQFF; CDR3nt: TGTGCCAGCAGCATGCTAGCGGGAGGTGAGCAGTTCTTC
d_gene: .; v_gene: TRBV6-9; abundance: few; j_gene: TRBJ2-3; CDR3aa: CASSRRRGAADTQYF; CDR3nt: TGTGCCAGCAGCCGCCGGCGGGGTGCGGCAGATACGCAGTATTTT
d_gene: TRBD2; v_gene: TRBV29-1; abundance: .; j_gene: TRBJ2-1; CDR3aa: CSFRLAGAWEQFF; CDR3nt: TGCAGCTTTAGACTAGCGGGAGCGTGGGAGCAGTTCTTC
d_gene: TRBD1; v_gene: TRBV5-1; abundance: .; j_gene: TRBJ1-1; CDR3aa: CASSPSQGAITEAFF; CDR3nt: TGCGCCAGCAGCCCTAGTCAGGGGGCGATCACTGAAGCTTTCTTT
d_gene: .; v_gene: TRBV29-1; abundance: .; j_gene: TRBJ1-1; CDR3aa: CSVPGTGNTEAFF; CDR3nt: TGCAGCGTGCCAGGGACGGGGAACACTGAAGCTTTCTTT
d_gene: TRBD1; v_gene: TRBV19; abundance: .; j_gene: TRBJ1-5; CDR3aa: CASRTTGGGRSNQPQHF; CDR3nt: TGTGCCAGTAGGACGACAGGGGGCGGTCGGAGCAATCAGCCCCAGCATTTT
d_gene: .; v_gene: TRBV19; abundance: once; j_gene: TRBJ1-2; CDR3aa: CASRSRDGHYGYTF; CDR3nt: TGTGCCAGTAGATCAAGGGACGGCCACTATGGCTACACCTTC